This T cell receptor (beta chain) is drawn from a study of T cell repertoires in cytomegalovirus infection. CDR3 length equals 12 residues. Germline values: CDR1 LGHNA, CDR2 YSLEER. Worth noting for this clonotype: Its antigen is undetermined.

TCRdb ran MiXCR on the reads and lists one entry per CDR3 protein. Of tens of thousands of distinct CDR3 sequences in the sample, more than 15% are singletons; the top ten hold less than 30%. Specimen: CD8+ T cells from cultured PBMCs, collected from culture after CMV antigen stimulation. This receptor was obtained from a human donor in good health (CMV status not recorded). Some clones in this sample may be carry-over from other donors' samples. The rearrangement links TRBV4-3 to TRBJ2-7; no clear D gene. CDR3 amino acids: CASTGGPYEQYF. The CDR3 DNA reads as TGCGCATCGACCGGTGGGCCCTACGAGCAGTACTTC.